The entry that follows covers one T cell receptor (beta chain) sequence. Its antigen is as yet unknown. From germline, CDR1 is MRHNA and CDR2 SNTAGT. The CDR3 sequence is 13 residues long. After removal of 3 bases from V and 3 bases from J, the junction contained 0 bases not matched to a gene. At survey level, the immunoSEQ assay was run in its v3.0 version. The protocol was immunoSEQ multiplex PCR, while the TCRdb copy is restricted to in-frame clones and leaves out a portion. This sample has some 11,000 clones, with 81% found just once. This sample was taken from a study of long-term antiretroviral therapy in people with HIV. Findings of the study overall: Patients on ART gained diversity, which nonetheless stayed below transplant donor controls. HIV repertoires covered narrower CDR3 length ranges than controls did. At every time point, clones expanded before ART dominated the repertoire.

V is TRBV6-4 and J is TRBJ2-3, with 7 bases identical to TRBD2. The receptor comes from a man between 40 and 49 years old with HIV. The specimen comprised unsorted PBMCs, sampled 1.8 years after starting antiretroviral therapy. CDR3 DNA sequence: TGTGCCAGCAGTGAGCGGGAGACAGATACGCAGTATTTT. Amino acids: CASSERETDTQYF.